What follows are 25 T cell receptor beta chains derived from one specimen sequenced in a study of chemoradiotherapy in HPV16-positive cancers. Using immunoSEQ multiplex PCR, the repertoire was profiled, and TCRdb retains in-frame clones only, with some absent. The table shows some 30,000 clones, with roughly 75% occurring only once. Sequences were derived from blood, sampled from a patient who underwent chemoradiotherapy. These receptors were obtained from a human donor with HPV-associated anogenital cancer.

The chain combines TRBV28 with TRBJ1-1; D is undetermined. CDR3 length: 13 residues. CDR1 and CDR2 (germline): MDHEN, SYDVKM. V lost 5 bases and J lost 2, with 9 bases in between. The CDR3 DNA is TGTGCCAGCAGTCCGGATTATAACACTGAAGCTTTCTTT. The encoded protein is CASSPDYNTEAFF. Variable domain in full (rest from reference TRBV28 and TRBJ1-1): DVKVTQSSRYLVKRTGEKVFLECVQDMDHENMFWYRQDPGLGLRLIYFSYDVKMKEKGDIPEGYSVSREKKERFSLILESASTNQTSMYLCASSPDYNTEAFFGQGTRLTVV.

The CDR3 nucleotides read TGCGCCAGCAGCCAGGTTTGGGACAGCAACTACGAGCAGTACTTC. It specifies CASSQVWDSNYEQYF. The chain employs TRBV4-3 and TRBJ2-7, with 7 bases matching TRBD1. The CDR3 consists of 15 residues. Germline CDR1 reads LGHNA; CDR2 reads YSLEER. The V and J ends lost 3 bases and 3 bases, in that order; junction bases with no gene match: 8.

The J gene is TRBJ2-3, the V gene TRBV7-3, with 7 bases aligning to TRBD2. CDR1 is SGHTA, CDR2 FQGTGA, per germline. Unmatched junction bases numbered 9, after V lost 0 bases and J lost 9 bases. The CDR3 contains 15 residues. The CDR3 loop reads CASSLTLGKRGTQYF. CDR3 in DNA: TGTGCCAGCAGCTTAACGTTGGGGAAGCGGGGCACGCAGTATTTT.

DNA of the CDR3: TGTGCCAGCAGTTCCCCCATCCGAGGGGGTTCGAGGGCTGAAGCTTTCTTT. This sequence encodes CASSSPIRGGSRAEAFF. The gene calls are TRBV27 and TRBJ1-1; TRBD1 is a possible D gene (6 bases). The V end was cut by 4 bases, the J end by 6 bases, with 24 bases between. Germline CDR1 is MNHEY and CDR2 is SMNVEV (reference sequence). The CDR3 has 17 amino acids.

In its sample, this clone was seen a few times. The rearrangement joins TRBV7-2 to TRBJ2-1, with TRBD2 matching over 8 bases. The length of the CDR3 is 17 residues. With V trimmed by 6 bases and J by 0 bases, 10 bases remained unmatched. Germline CDR1 reads SGHTA; CDR2 reads FQGNSA. The CDR3 loop reads CASRPTGGGSSYNEQFF. CDR3 DNA: TGTGCCAGCAGACCCACCGGCGGGGGGAGCTCCTACAATGAGCAGTTCTTC.

The chain combines TRBV11-3 with TRBJ2-1; D ambiguous. The CDR3 covers 18 residues. The germline gives CDR1 SGHNT, CDR2 YENEEA. V lost 0 bases and J lost 0, with 15 bases in between. The CDR3 DNA reads as TGTGCCAGCAGCTTAGATCAGTCCGGGTCGAGCTCCTACAATGAGCAGTTCTTC. Protein: CASSLDQSGSSSYNEQFF.

The rearrangement links TRBV29-1 to TRBJ2-1; D not certain. This CDR3 spans 13 amino acids. CDR1 and CDR2 from the germline V gene are SQVTM and ANQGSEA. The V and J ends lost 0 bases and 7 bases respectively, with 10 bases between them. CDR3 sequence (DNA): TGCAGCGTTGAAGAAATGCTGGGAAATGAGCAGTTCTTC. Translation: CSVEEMLGNEQFF.

The rearrangement uses TRBV6-6 and TRBJ1-5; no clear D. V was clipped by 7 bases and J by 6 bases, with 19 bases between them. The CDR3 is 15 residues long. Germline V lookup: CDR1 MNHNY, CDR2 SVGAGI (reference sequence). The CDR3 reads CASINSLSPSQPQHF. The CDR3 bases are TGTGCCAGCATTAATAGTCTTTCACCCAGTCAGCCCCAGCATTTT.

V gene TRBV4-3 combines with J gene TRBJ1-2; D perhaps matches TRBD1 (5 bases). The CDR3 contains 15 residues. Trimming removed 1 base at V and 2 bases at J, with 11 bases between. Germline V gene sequence: CDR1 LGHNA, CDR2 YSLEER. The CDR3 loop is CASSQVTGSNYGYTF. For the CDR3, the DNA is TGCGCCAGCAGCCAAGTCACAGGTTCAAACTATGGCTACACCTTC.

The gene calls are TRBV4-1 and TRBJ1-6; D remains ambiguous. V was pared by 4 bases and J by 6 bases, with 10 bases between. The germline gives CDR1 MGHRA, CDR2 YSYEKL. This CDR3 spans 14 amino acids. The DNA for the CDR3 is TGCGCCAGCAGCCCTGGGGTCATTAATTCACCCCTCCACTTT. Amino acid sequence: CASSPGVINSPLHF.

The chain employs TRBV10-3 and TRBJ1-5; 8 bases line up with TRBD1. V was clipped by 3 bases and J by 1 base; unmatched bases: 5. The CDR3 has 16 residues. Germline CDR1 is ENHRY and CDR2 is SYGVKD. The CDR3 sequence is CAISDRDRGSNQPQHF. In DNA form, the CDR3 reads TGTGCCATCAGTGACCGCGACAGGGGAAGCAATCAGCCCCAGCATTTT.

The rearrangement joins TRBV7-3 to TRBJ2-1; D possibly corresponds to TRBD2 (5 bases). The V gene's germline CDR1 is SGHTA and CDR2 FQGTGA. There are 16 residues in the CDR3. V was pared by 5 bases and J by 4 bases, with 18 bases between. The CDR3, as DNA: TGTGCCAGCAGCCTCTCTGGGAGCGGCAATTACAATGAGCAGTTCTTC. It specifies CASSLSGSGNYNEQFF.

This chain uses TRBV9 with TRBJ2-3, with D perhaps TRBD1 or TRBD2 (5 bases each). Germline V gene sequence: CDR1 SGDLS, CDR2 YYNGEE. CDR3 length equals 16 residues. With 3 bases removed from V and 4 bases from J, the gap between germline ends came to 18 bases. The CDR3: CASSANSGLGPDTQYF. Here the CDR3 DNA reads TGTGCCAGCAGCGCCAATTCCGGGCTGGGACCAGATACGCAGTATTTT.

V usage is TRBV6-6 and J usage is TRBJ2-7; TRBD2 matches 14 bases. In germline, CDR1 is MNHNY, CDR2 SVGAGI (reference sequence). The J segment lost 7 bases and the V segment lost 5 bases, leaving 7 bases of the junction unmatched. This CDR3 comprises 15 residues. The CDR3 protein is CASSPRLAGGGEQYF. CDR3 bases: TGTGCCAGCAGTCCCAGACTAGCGGGGGGGGGAGAGCAGTACTTC.

The chain has TRBV5-5 and TRBJ1-2, with a possible D match to TRBD1 (5 bases). The germline V and J ends were trimmed by 4 bases and 5 bases, with 18 bases remaining between them. CDR3 length: 15 residues. Germline V gene data show CDR1 as SGHKS and CDR2 as YYEKEE (reference sequence). DNA for the CDR3: TGTGCCAGCAGCCCCCCCGGGCAGGGAAGGTATGGCTACACCTTC. Translated: CASSPPGQGRYGYTF.

In this sample, this clone turned up once. Other DNA sequences in this specimen translate into the identical CDR3. The V gene is TRBV18, the J gene TRBJ2-7; D tentatively reads TRBD1 or TRBD2 (5 bases each). Looked up from germline, CDR1 is KGHSH and CDR2 is LQKENI. The CDR3 is 12 residues long. Between the trimmed V and J ends, which lost 5 bases and 3 bases, there was a span of 8 bases. CDR3 loop: CASSGDGYEQYF. The CDR3 nucleotides read TGTGCCAGCTCAGGGGACGGCTACGAGCAGTACTTC.

This clone has more than one count but fewer than ten. The genes are TRBV9 and TRBJ2-1, with a tentative D call TRBD1 (6 bases). Germline V lookup: CDR1 SGDLS, CDR2 YYNGEE. Trimming stripped 4 bases from V and 2 bases from J, with 10 bases between. The CDR3 spans 14 residues. This CDR3 is CASSQGGTYNEQFF. CDR3 sequence (DNA): TGTGCCAGCAGCCAAGGGGGTACCTACAATGAGCAGTTCTTC.

This chain joins TRBV6-6 and TRBJ1-3, with D possibly TRBD1 on 5 matching bases. The CDR3 contains 15 residues. V shed 5 bases and J shed 0 bases, with 11 bases lying between them. Germline CDR1 reads MNHNY; CDR2 reads SVGAGI (reference sequence). CDR3 region: CASSPGRYSGNTIYF. In nucleotides, the CDR3 is TGTGCCAGCAGTCCGGGACGGTACTCTGGAAACACCATATATTTT.

This clone was found once. This chain's CDR3 is CASSQGPPTNYYEQYF. In DNA, the CDR3 is TGCGCCAGCAGCCAAGGCCCCCCCACTAACTACTACGAGCAGTACTTC. The chain is built from TRBV4-3 and TRBJ2-7; D remains unclear. The CDR3 totals 16 residues. Trimming left V 1 base short and J 3 bases short, with 16 bases between. In germline, CDR1 is LGHNA, CDR2 YSLEER.

V and J are TRBV27 and TRBJ2-7; a weak D match, TRBD1 (6 bases). The germline V gene has CDR1 MNHEY and CDR2 SMNVEV (reference sequence). The V end was cut by 3 bases, the J end by 2 bases, with 14 bases between. The CDR3 is 15 amino acids. CDR3 loop: CASSFGRAGAYEQYF. In nucleotides, the CDR3 is TGTGCCAGCAGTTTCGGGCGGGCAGGGGCCTACGAGCAGTACTTC.

This clone was picked up one time. V and J are TRBV7-2 and TRBJ2-3, with 9 bases identical to TRBD2. In germline, CDR1 is SGHTA, CDR2 FQGNSA. The J segment lost 1 base and the V segment lost 1 base, leaving 0 bases of the junction unmatched. This CDR3 comprises 15 residues. The CDR3 DNA sequence: TGTGCCAGCAGCTTAGTAGCGGGGGGCACAGATACGCAGTATTTT. This gives the protein CASSLVAGGTDTQYF.

The chain links TRBV7-2 to TRBJ2-2; tentative D call: TRBD1 (5 bases). This CDR3 is built from 16 residues. Germline V gene data show CDR1 as SGHTA and CDR2 as FQGNSA. Trimming stripped 1 base from V and 2 bases from J, with 11 bases between. Written as DNA, the CDR3 is TGTGCCAGCAGCTTAGTCCAGACAGTTAACACCGGGGAGCTGTTTTTT. Its translation: CASSLVQTVNTGELFF.

This clone was counted once. The gene calls are TRBV4-3 and TRBJ2-2, with D uncertain. V lost 0 bases, J lost 3 bases, and 8 bases lay in between. Germline V CDR1 and CDR2: LGHNA, YSLEER. The CDR3 totals 15 residues. The CDR3 loop reads CASSQDGQYTGELFF. The CDR3 region has the DNA TGCGCCAGCAGCCAAGATGGGCAGTACACCGGGGAGCTGTTTTTT.

In this sample, this clone turned up a few times. J is TRBJ2-2 and V is TRBV7-3, with TRBD2 matching 13 bases. The CDR3 runs to 16 residues. J lost 7 bases, V lost 5 bases, and 7 bases had no gene match. Germline CDR1 reads SGHTA; CDR2 reads FQGTGA. CDR3 residues: CASSITSGGAVGELFF. CDR3 coding DNA: TGTGCCAGCAGCATCACTAGCGGGGGGGCAGTCGGGGAGCTGTTTTTT.

This chain connects TRBV6-5 to TRBJ2-7; D unresolved. This CDR3 has 15 amino acids. The germline V gene encodes CDR1 MNHEY and CDR2 SVGAGI. Trimming pared 5 bases from V and 0 bases from J, leaving 14 bases between. In DNA form, the CDR3 reads TGTGCCAGCAGTCTTTACTCGGACGGCTCCTACGAGCAGTACTTC. This codes for CASSLYSDGSYEQYF.